This paragraph reports one T cell receptor beta chain. Within the sample, other DNA sequences also encode this same CDR3. This specimen belongs to a study of blood T cell repertoires in COVID-19. Assay used: immunoSEQ multiplex PCR; TCRdb lists only in-frame clones, some missing. This table has some 270,000 clones, under 90% appearing once. Recovery meant two consecutive negative NP/OP PCR tests, professional clearance, or resolved symptoms. The CDR3 is 12 amino acids. Germline V gene data show CDR1 as SGDLS and CDR2 as YYNGEE. V gave up 4 bases and J gave up 5 bases; unmatched junction bases: 1. The chain recombines TRBV9 with TRBJ2-5, with TRBD2 matching 8 bases. This sequence was found in a woman between 40 and 55 years old who had recovered from COVID-19. Sequenced material: PBMCs or T cells enriched from blood (not recorded which). The CDR3 region is CASSPGGETQYF. CDR3 DNA sequence: TGTGCCAGCAGCCCGGGGGGGGAGACCCAGTACTTC.